Listed below are T cell receptor beta chains from one sample, sequenced in a study of T-cell memory formation after mild COVID-19. TCRdb re-called the 5' RACE reads with MiXCR, one entry per CDR3 protein. The sample gives 400,000 to 500,000 distinct CDR3 sequences, 20% of which show up once; 7.5% to 10% is in the top ten. The sequencing input was PBMCs or a T cell subset sorted from them (not recorded which). Receptors were obtained from an adult woman who had mild COVID-19 (a few samples of this study predate the infection). Cell type and time point are not known. Each CDR3 is given with its conserved first and last residue. D genes are given only for firm matches. Where a row states a size, it is once, few, many or the class of an expanded clone; other rows omit it.

V gene	clone size	D gene	J gene	CDR3 DNA	CDR3 protein
TRBV7-9	few	TRBD1	TRBJ2-7	TGTGCCAGCAGCCTTCGGACAGGGAAGTACGAGCAGTACTTC	CASSLRTGKYEQYF
TRBV5-1	few	.	TRBJ2-7	TGCGCCAGCAGCTCCGATGGATCACTAGCTAAGGCTACGTACGAGCAGTACTTC	CASSSDGSLAKATYEQYF
TRBV13	.	TRBD1	TRBJ2-1	TGTGCCAGGTTACAGGGGCCCGTCTACAATGAGCAGTTCTTC	CARLQGPVYNEQFF
TRBV29-1	.	TRBD1	TRBJ2-7	TGCAGCGTTGAGGGACAGTCCTACGAGCAGTACTTC	CSVEGQSYEQYF
TRBV5-1	few	.	TRBJ2-4	TGCGCCAGCAGCTTGGAAGGGACCAAAAACATTCAGTACTTC	CASSLEGTKNIQYF
TRBV7-6	few	TRBD1	TRBJ1-6	TGTGCCAGCAGCTTAGCGGAGGCAGGGGGGAATTCACCCCTCCACTTT	CASSLAEAGGNSPLHF
TRBV12-3/TRBV12-4	.	TRBD1	TRBJ1-4	TGTGCCAGCACTTTCAGGACAGGCAATTCCGAAAAACTGTTTTTT	CASTFRTGNSEKLFF
TRBV6-1	few	TRBD1	TRBJ1-6	TGTGCCAGCGGGACAGGGGAGTCACCCCTCCACTTT	CASGTGESPLHF
TRBV10-3	many	.	TRBJ1-1	TGTGCCATCAGCGACGTGACAATGGGTTCATTCGGAGCTTTCTTT	CAISDVTMGSFGAFF
TRBV23-1	few	.	TRBJ2-5	TGCGCCAGCAGTCAATTCTGGGGAACCCAAGAGACCCAGTACTTC	CASSQFWGTQETQYF
TRBV10-3	.	.	TRBJ2-4	TGTGCCATCAGTGAGCCAGCTAACGGCAAAAACATTCAGTACTTC	CAISEPANGKNIQYF
TRBV19	.	TRBD1	TRBJ1-4	TGTGCCAGTGCGCAGGGGGTTGCGGAAAAACTGTTTTTT	CASAQGVAEKLFF
TRBV11-2	.	.	TRBJ1-1	TGTGCCAGCAGCTCGATGCTGGGGGGAATGAACACTGAAGCTTTCTTT	CASSSMLGGMNTEAFF
TRBV15	.	.	TRBJ2-2	TGTGCCACCAGCTCAACCACCGGGGAGCTGTTTTTT	CATSSTTGELFF
TRBV6-1	.	.	TRBJ2-7	TGTGCCAGCACCTTGACACCCGCCTACGAGCAGTACTTC	CASTLTPAYEQYF